This T cell receptor beta chain was identified during a study of blood T cell repertoires in COVID-19. Study summary: Nucleic acid was either cDNA or gDNA, and it came from T cells, B-cell-depleted T cells, or PBMCs.

In the original workflow: Amplified reference gene primers provided the basis for estimating nucleated cell counts. Using immunoSEQ multiplex PCR, the repertoire was profiled, and TCRdb retains in-frame clones only, with some absent. V, J and clone size are those of that table, while D and trimming were read from the DNA. The sample has under 250,000 clones; around 75% are singletons. Those enrolled in Seattle joined during active infection and were followed longitudinally afterward. The germline V gene encodes CDR1 MDHEN and CDR2 SYDVKM. The CDR3 has 14 residues. V lost 9 bases to trimming and J lost 6 bases, with 18 bases between them.

The clonotype originates from a woman in her forties with COVID-19, enrolled during active disease. The sample was peripheral blood. The V and J genes are TRBV28 and TRBJ1-5; D may be TRBD1 (6 bases). The CDR3 reads CASNGGALSQPQHF. DNA for the CDR3: TGTGCCAGTAACGGGGGGGCGCTTTCTCAGCCCCAGCATTTT.